This T cell receptor beta chain originates from a study of radiation and T cells in renal cell carcinoma. The overall study: Nephrectomy followed 15 Gy stereotactic body radiation by 4 weeks.

Between the trimmed V and J ends, which lost 2 bases and 3 bases, there was a span of 14 bases. The CDR3 has 15 amino acids. Looked up from germline, CDR1 is GTSNPN and CDR2 is SVGIG (reference sequence). Overall study findings and caveats: In blood, top tumor clones expanded by 2 weeks, shrinking by 4.

Time point described: blood 2 weeks post-SBRT. Treatment given: 15 Gy SBRT to primary tumor, nephrectomy 4 weeks later. After SBRT, blood was collected at 2 and 4 weeks, plus baseline. This renal cell carcinoma was of the clear cell type. Assay used: immunoSEQ multiplex PCR; TCRdb lists only in-frame clones, some missing. The profile shows some 130,000 clones, over 75% of them singletons. Regarding this clone: What it recognizes is unknown.

The gene calls are TRBV30 and TRBJ1-5, with D maybe TRBD1 (5 bases). This receptor was taken from a woman aged 60-75 years with renal cell carcinoma. The specimen comprised blood, sampled from a patient whose treatment included radiotherapy and nephrectomy. CDR3 sequence reads: CAWSRSSGVNQPQHF. CDR3 nucleotides: TGTGCCTGGAGTCGATCGTCGGGGGTCAATCAGCCCCAGCATTTT.